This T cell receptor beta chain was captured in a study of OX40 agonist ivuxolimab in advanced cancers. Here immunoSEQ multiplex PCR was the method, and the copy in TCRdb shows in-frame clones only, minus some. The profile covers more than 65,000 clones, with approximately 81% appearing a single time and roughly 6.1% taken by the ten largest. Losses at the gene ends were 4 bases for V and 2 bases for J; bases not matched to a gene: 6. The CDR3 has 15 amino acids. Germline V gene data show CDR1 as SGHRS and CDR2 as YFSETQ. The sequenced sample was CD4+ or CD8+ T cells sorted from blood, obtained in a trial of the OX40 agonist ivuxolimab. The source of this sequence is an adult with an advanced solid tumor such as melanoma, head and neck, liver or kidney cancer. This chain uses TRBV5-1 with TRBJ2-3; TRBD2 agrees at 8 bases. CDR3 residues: CASSLIAGFTDTQYF. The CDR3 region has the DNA TGCGCCAGCAGCCTTATAGCGGGGTTCACAGATACGCAGTATTTT. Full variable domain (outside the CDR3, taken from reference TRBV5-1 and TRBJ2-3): KAGVTQTPRYLIKTRGQQVTLSCSPISGHRSVSWYQQTPGQGLQFLFEYFSETQRNKGNFPGRFSGRQFSNSRSEMNVSTLELGDSALYLCASSLIAGFTDTQYFGPGTRLTVL.